Below are 6 T cell receptor beta chains sequenced from a single sample in a study of technical replicates of blood from a handful of donors (dated by TCRdb to the late 2010s). The library was obtained by the immunoSEQ multiplex PCR assay. Here the immuneACCESS table is served through TCRdb, limited to in-frame sequences with V and J called. Missing clones are a known gap in these copies; in checked studies unresolved V genes cover under half, and the rest lacks a known reason. The sample contains tens of thousands of clones, around 94% of them found a single time. Jointly, the top ten make up approximately 0.4% of the sample. The sequenced material came from T cells isolated from PBMCs. The receptors stem from a human donor in good health.

The chain joins TRBV13 to TRBJ2-7; possibly TRBD2 for D (5 bases). The V end was cut by 6 bases, the J end by 0 bases, with 12 bases between. CDR1 PRHDT and CDR2 FYEKMQ come from the germline V gene (reference sequence). The length of the CDR3 is 14 residues. The CDR3 DNA follows: TGTGCCAGCAGTCTAGCCGTGATCTCCTACGAGCAGTACTTC. As protein: CASSLAVISYEQYF.

The chain carries TRBV18 and TRBJ1-2; the match to TRBD1 covers 10 bases. CDR1 is KGHSH, CDR2 LQKENI, per germline. Trimming removed 5 bases from V and 3 bases from J; junction bases left unmatched: 6. The CDR3 sequence is 15 residues long. CDR3 protein: CASSETGQGDYGYTF. The CDR3 DNA sequence: TGTGCCAGCTCAGAAACCGGACAGGGGGACTATGGCTACACCTTC.

For this clone: The junction departs from germline at one end; a sequencing error may be responsible. V and J are TRBV7-2 and TRBJ1-2, with D unresolved. There are 16 residues in the CDR3. The V gene's germline CDR1 is SGHTA and CDR2 FQGNSA. In DNA form, the CDR3 reads TGTGCCAGCATCTTACCAGGATCCCCCACTCACTATGGCTACACCTTC. Translation gives CASILPGSPTHYGYTF.

The V gene is TRBV5-6, the J gene TRBJ2-1, with 7 bases aligning to TRBD2. Germline V gene data show CDR1 as SGHDT and CDR2 as YYEEEE. V lost 0 bases, J lost 3 bases, and 6 bases stayed unmatched. CDR3 length: 16 amino acids. The DNA of the CDR3 is TGTGCCAGCAGCTTGGTTAGGGAGGGTAACTACAATGAGCAGTTCTTC. It translates to CASSLVREGNYNEQFF.

The V gene is TRBV27, the J gene TRBJ2-7; 8 bases match TRBD2. After removal of 0 bases from V and 6 bases from J, the junction contained 1 base not matched to a gene. The CDR3 consists of 13 residues. In germline, CDR1 is MNHEY, CDR2 SMNVEV (reference sequence). The CDR3 is CASSLSGTSEQYF. Written as DNA, the CDR3 is TGTGCCAGCAGTTTATCGGGGACTAGCGAGCAGTACTTC.

The V gene is TRBV13, the J gene TRBJ2-7; a possible D gene is TRBD1 (5 bases). V lost 4 bases, J lost 3 bases, and 16 bases lay in between. In germline, CDR1 is PRHDT, CDR2 FYEKMQ (reference sequence). There are 15 residues in the CDR3. CDR3 sequence reads: CASSSISSGHYEQYF. CDR3 DNA: TGTGCCAGCAGCTCAATTAGCTCTGGACACTACGAGCAGTACTTC.